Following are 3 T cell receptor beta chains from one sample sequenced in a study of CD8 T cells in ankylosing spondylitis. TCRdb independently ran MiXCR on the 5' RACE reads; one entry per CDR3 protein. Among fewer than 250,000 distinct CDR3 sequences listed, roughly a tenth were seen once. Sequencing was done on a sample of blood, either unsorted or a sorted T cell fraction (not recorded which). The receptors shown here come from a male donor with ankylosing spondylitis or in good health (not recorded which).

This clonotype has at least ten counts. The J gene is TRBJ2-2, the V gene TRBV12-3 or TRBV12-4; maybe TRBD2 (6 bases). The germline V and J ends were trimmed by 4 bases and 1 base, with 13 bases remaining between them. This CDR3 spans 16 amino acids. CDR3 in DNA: TGTGCCAGCAGTTCCCGAGGAGGGATGAACACCGGGGAGCTGTTTTTT. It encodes CASSSRGGMNTGELFF.

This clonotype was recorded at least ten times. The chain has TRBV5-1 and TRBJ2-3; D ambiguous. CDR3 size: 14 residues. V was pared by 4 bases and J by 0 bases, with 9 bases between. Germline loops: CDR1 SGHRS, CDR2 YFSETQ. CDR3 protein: CASSRSTSTDTQYF. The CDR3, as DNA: TGCGCCAGCAGCCGCTCAACTAGCACAGATACGCAGTATTTT.

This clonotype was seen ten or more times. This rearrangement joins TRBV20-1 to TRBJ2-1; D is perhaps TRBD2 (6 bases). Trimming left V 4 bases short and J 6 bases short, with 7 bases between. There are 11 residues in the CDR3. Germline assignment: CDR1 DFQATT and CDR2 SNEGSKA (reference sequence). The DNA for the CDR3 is TGCAGTGCTACAGCGGGCAATGAGCAGTTCTTC. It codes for CSATAGNEQFF.